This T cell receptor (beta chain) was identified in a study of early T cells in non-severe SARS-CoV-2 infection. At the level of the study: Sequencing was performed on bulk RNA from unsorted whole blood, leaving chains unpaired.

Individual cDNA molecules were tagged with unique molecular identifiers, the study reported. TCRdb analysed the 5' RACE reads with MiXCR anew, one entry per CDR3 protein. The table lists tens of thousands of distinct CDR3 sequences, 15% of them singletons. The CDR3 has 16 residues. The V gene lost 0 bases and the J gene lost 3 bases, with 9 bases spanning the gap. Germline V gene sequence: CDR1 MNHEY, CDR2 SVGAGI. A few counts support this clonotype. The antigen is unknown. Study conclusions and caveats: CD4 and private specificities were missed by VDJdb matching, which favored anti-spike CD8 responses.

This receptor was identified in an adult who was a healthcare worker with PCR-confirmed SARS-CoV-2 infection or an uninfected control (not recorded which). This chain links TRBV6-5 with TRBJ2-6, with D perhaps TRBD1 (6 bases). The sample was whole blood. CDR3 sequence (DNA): TGTGCCAGCAGTTACTCGGACAGAGTTGGGGCCAACGTCCTGACTTTC. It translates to CASSYSDRVGANVLTF.